This TCR beta chain was recorded in a study of shared clonotypes between healthy human individuals. Looking at the study overall: For every donor, three CD4 naive, three CD4 memory, two CD8 naive and one CD8 memory plates were used.

Study-wide results and caveats: Non-shared clonotypes had lower generation probabilities than those shared by all four donors.

Only in-frame clones appear in the TCRdb table, and some are missing; sequencing was by immunoSEQ multiplex PCR. The table lists 2,500,000 or so clones, more than 85% of them singletons. Donors were Caucasian adults residing in Nashville, Tennessee, USA. The authors divided CD4+ cells into CD45RA+ naive and CD45RA-negative memory subsets. Trimming shortened V by 0 bases and J by 5 bases, and 17 bases separated the two germline ends. Germline CDR1 and CDR2: SGHDT and YYEEEE. The CDR3 runs 16 residues. To note about this clone: Antigen specificity is unknown.

This receptor was taken from a man aged 18 to 35 in good health. Some clones in this sample may be carry-over from other donors' samples. V gene TRBV5-6 combines with J gene TRBJ1-1; tentatively, D is TRBD1 (5 bases). Sequenced input: naive CD4+ T cells from PBMCs. Subset: CD45RA+ positively selected. The CDR3 here is CASSLAGAPTGTEAFF. The CDR3 DNA reads TGTGCCAGCAGCTTGGCTGGGGCCCCGACCGGGACTGAAGCTTTCTTT.